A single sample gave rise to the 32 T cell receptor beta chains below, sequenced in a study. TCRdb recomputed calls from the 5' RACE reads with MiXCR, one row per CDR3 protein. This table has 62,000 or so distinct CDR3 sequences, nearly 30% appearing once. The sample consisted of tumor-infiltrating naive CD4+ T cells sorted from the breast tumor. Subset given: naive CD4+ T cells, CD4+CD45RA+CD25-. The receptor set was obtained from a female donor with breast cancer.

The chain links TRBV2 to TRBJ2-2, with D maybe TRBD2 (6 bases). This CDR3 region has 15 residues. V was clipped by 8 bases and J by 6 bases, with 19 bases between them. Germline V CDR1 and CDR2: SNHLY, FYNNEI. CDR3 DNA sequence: TGTGCCAGCCGAGGACTATCGGGAAATGCCGGGGAGCTGTTTTTT. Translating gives CASRGLSGNAGELFF.

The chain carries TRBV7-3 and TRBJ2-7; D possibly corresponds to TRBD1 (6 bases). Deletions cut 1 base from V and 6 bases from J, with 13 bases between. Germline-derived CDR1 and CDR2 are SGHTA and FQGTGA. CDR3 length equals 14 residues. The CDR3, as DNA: TGTGCCAGCAGCTTAAACGCCGGCAGGGGCGAGCAGTACTTC. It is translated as CASSLNAGRGEQYF.

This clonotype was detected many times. The CDR3 sequence: CASRRTGIPYEQYF. Written as DNA, the CDR3 is TGTGCCAGCAGGAGGACAGGGATCCCCTACGAGCAGTACTTC. V is TRBV7-8 and J is TRBJ2-7; 8 nucleotides match TRBD1. The CDR3 is 14 residues long. The germline gives CDR1 SGHVS, CDR2 FQNEAQ. V lost 6 bases and J lost 2; bases outside the gene matches: 6.

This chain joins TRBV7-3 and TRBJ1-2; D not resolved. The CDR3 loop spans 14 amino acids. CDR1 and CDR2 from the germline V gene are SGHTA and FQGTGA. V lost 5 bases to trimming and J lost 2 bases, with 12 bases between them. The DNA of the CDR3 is TGTGCCAGCAGCCCCGGTCTAGGGAACTATGGCTACACCTTC. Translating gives CASSPGLGNYGYTF. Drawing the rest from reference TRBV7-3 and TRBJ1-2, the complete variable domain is GAGVSQTPSNKVTEKGKYVELRCDPISGHTALYWYRQSLGQGPEFLIYFQGTGAADDSGLPNDRFFAVRPEGSVSTLKIQRTERGDSAVYLCASSPGLGNYGYTFGSGTRLTVV.

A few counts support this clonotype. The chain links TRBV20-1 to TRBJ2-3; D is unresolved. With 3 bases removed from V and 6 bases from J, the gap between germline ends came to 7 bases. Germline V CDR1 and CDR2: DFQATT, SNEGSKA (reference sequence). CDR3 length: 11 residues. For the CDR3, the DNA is TGCAGTGCTAGCCCTGGGGATACGCAGTATTTT. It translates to CSASPGDTQYF.

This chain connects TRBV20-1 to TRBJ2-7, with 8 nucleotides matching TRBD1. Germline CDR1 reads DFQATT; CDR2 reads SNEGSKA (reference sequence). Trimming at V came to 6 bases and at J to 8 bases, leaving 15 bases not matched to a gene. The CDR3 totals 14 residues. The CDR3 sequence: CSATKQGGRYKQYF. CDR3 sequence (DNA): TGCAGTGCCACCAAACAGGGGGGCAGGTACAAGCAGTACTTC.

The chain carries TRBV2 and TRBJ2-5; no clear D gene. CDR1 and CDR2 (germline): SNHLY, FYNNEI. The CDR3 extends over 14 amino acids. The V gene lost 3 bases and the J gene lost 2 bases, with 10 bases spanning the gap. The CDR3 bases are TGTGCCAGCAGTGATCAGACTCCACAAGAGACCCAGTACTTC. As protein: CASSDQTPQETQYF.

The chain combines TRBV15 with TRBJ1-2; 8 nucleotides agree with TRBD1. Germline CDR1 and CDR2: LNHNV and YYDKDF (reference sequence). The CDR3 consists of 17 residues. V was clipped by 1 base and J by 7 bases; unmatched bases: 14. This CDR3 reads CATSRGFSATGDGGYTF. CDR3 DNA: TGTGCCACCAGCAGAGGATTCTCCGCGACAGGGGATGGTGGCTACACCTTC.

CDR3 residues: CASRGLLANTGELFF. In DNA form, the CDR3 reads TGTGCCAGCAGGGGACTCCTCGCGAACACCGGGGAGCTGTTTTTT. This rearrangement joins TRBV7-2 to TRBJ2-2, with TRBD2 as a possible D gene (6 bases). This CDR3 has 15 residues. Germline CDR1 SGHTA, CDR2 FQGNSA. Trimming shortened V by 6 bases and J by 0 bases, and 11 bases separated the two germline ends.

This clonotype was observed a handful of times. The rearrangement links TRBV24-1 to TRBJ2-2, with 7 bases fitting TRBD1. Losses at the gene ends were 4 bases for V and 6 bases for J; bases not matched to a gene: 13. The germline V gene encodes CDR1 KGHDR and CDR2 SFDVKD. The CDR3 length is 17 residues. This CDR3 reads CATSELQGRGTAGELFF. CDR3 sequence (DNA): TGTGCCACCAGTGAGCTACAGGGGCGAGGGACGGCCGGGGAGCTGTTTTTT.

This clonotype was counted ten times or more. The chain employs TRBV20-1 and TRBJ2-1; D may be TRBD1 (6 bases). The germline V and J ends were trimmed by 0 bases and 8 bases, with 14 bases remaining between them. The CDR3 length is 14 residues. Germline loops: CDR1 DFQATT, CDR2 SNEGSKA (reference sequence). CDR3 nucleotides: TGCAGTGCTAGAGATCGCCAGGGGTGGGATGAGCAGTTCTTC. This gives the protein CSARDRQGWDEQFF.

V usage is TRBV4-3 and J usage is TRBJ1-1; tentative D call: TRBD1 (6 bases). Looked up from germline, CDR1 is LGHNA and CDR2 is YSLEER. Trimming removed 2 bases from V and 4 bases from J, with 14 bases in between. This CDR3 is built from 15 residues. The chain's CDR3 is CASSQKGGAPTEAFF. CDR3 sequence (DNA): TGCGCCAGCAGCCAAAAAGGGGGAGCGCCCACTGAAGCTTTCTTT.

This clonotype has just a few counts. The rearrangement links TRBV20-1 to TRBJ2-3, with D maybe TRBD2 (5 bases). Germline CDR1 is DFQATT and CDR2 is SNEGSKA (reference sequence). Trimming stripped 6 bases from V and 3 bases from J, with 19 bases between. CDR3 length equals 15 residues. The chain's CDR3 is CSAGIGATDTDTQYF. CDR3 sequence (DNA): TGCAGTGCCGGGATAGGAGCGACGGATACAGATACGCAGTATTTT.

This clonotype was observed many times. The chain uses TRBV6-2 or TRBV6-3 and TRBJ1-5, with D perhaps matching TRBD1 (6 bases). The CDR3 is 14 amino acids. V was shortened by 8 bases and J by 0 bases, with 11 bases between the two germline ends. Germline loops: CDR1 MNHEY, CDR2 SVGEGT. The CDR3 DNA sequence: TGTGCCAGCGGGGGGGCGTATAGCAATCAGCCCCAGCATTTT. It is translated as CASGGAYSNQPQHF.

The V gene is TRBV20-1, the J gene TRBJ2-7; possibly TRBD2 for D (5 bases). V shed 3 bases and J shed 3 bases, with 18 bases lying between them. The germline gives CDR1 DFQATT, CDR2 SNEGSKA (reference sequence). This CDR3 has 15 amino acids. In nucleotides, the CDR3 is TGCAGTGCTAGTGGAACTCCGGGATCTAGCTACGAGCAGTACTTC. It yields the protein CSASGTPGSSYEQYF.

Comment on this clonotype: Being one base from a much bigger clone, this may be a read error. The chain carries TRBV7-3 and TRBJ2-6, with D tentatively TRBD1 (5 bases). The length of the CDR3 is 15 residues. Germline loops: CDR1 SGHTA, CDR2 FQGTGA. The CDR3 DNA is TGTGCCAGCAGCTTAAGCGATTCTGGGGCCAACATCCTGACTTTC. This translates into CASSLSDSGANILTF.

The CDR3 nucleotides are TGTGCCAGCAGCTTGAGAGCGGGTTACTCCTACGAGCAGTACTTC. It translates to CASSLRAGYSYEQYF. The V gene is TRBV9, the J gene TRBJ2-7; perhaps TRBD2 as D (6 bases). Trimming removed 4 bases at V and 0 bases at J, with 14 bases between. Looked up from germline, CDR1 is SGDLS and CDR2 is YYNGEE. The CDR3 is 15 residues long.

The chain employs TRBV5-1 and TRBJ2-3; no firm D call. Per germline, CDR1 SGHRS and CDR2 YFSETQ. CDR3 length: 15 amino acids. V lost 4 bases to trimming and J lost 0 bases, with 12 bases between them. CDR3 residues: CASSDDNPSTDTQYF. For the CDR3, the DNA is TGCGCCAGCAGCGACGACAACCCTAGCACAGATACGCAGTATTTT. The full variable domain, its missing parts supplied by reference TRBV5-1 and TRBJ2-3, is KAGVTQTPRYLIKTRGQQVTLSCSPISGHRSVSWYQQTPGQGLQFLFEYFSETQRNKGNFPGRFSGRQFSNSRSEMNVSTLELGDSALYLCASSDDNPSTDTQYFGPGTRLTVL.

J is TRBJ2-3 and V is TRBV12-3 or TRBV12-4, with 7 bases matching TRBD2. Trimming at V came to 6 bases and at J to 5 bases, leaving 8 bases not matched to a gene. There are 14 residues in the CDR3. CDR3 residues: CASSYRLAGDTQYF. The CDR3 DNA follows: TGTGCCAGCAGCTACAGACTAGCAGGAGATACGCAGTATTTT.

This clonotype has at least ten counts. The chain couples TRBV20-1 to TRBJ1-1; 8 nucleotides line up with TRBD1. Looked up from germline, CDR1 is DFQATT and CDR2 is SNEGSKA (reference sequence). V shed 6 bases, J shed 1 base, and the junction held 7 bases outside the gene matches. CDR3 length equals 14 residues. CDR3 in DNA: TGCAGTGCGGAGACAGGGGTTCGGAACACTGAAGCTTTCTTT. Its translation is CSAETGVRNTEAFF.

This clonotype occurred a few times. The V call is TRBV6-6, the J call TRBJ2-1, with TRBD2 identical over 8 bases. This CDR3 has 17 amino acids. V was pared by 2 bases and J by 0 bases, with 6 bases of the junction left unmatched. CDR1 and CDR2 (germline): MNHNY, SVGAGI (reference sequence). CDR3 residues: CASSYTLAGSSYNEQFF. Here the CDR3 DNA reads TGTGCCAGCAGTTACACATTAGCGGGAAGCTCCTACAATGAGCAGTTCTTC.

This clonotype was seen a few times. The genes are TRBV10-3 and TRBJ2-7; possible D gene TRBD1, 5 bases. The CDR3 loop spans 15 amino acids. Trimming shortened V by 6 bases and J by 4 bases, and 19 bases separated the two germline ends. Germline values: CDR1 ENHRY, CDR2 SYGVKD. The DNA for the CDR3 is TGTGCCATCAGCCCTGGGGCATCGATGCCTTACGAGCAGTACTTC. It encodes CAISPGASMPYEQYF.

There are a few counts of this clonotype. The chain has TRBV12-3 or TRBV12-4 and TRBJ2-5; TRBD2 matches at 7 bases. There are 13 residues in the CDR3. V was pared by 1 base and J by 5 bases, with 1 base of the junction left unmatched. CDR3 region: CASSLGEGETQYF. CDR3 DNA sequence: TGTGCCAGCAGTTTAGGGGAGGGGGAGACCCAGTACTTC.

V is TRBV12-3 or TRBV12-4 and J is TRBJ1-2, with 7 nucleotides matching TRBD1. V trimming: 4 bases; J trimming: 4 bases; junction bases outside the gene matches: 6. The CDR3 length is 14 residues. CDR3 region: CASSSTGTAYGYTF. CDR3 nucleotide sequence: TGTGCCAGCAGTTCAACCGGGACAGCCTATGGCTACACCTTC.

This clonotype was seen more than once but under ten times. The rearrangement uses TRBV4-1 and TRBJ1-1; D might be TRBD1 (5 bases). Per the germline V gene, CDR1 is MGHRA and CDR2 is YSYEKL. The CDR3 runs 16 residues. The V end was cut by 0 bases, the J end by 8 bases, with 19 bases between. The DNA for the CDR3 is TGCGCCAGCAGCCAAGAATGGTTACAGGCGACAAGAGAAGCTTTCTTT. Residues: CASSQEWLQATREAFF.

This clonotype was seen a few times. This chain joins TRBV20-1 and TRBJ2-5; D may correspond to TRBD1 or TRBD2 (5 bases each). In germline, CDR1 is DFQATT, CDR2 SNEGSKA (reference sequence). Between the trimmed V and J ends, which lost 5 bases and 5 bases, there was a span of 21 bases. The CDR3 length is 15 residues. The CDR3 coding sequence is TGCAGTGCTTCCCGCCCGGGGCTAGCTGTGGAGACCCAGTACTTC. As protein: CSASRPGLAVETQYF.

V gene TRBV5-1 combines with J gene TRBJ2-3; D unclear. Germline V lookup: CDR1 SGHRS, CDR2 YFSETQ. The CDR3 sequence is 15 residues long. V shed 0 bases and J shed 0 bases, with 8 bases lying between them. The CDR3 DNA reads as TGCGCCAGCAGCTTGGCCTCCACTAGCACAGATACGCAGTATTTT. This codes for CASSLASTSTDTQYF.

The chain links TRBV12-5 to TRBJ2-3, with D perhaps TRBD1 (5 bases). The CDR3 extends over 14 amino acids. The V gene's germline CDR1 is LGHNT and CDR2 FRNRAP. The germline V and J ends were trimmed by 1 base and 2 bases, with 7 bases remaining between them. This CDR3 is CASGLGQNTDTQYF. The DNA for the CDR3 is TGTGCTAGTGGTTTGGGACAGAACACAGATACGCAGTATTTT.

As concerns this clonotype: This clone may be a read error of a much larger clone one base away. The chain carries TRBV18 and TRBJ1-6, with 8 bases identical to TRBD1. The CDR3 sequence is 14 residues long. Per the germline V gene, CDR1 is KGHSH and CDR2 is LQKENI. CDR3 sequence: CANSSGQVNSPLHF. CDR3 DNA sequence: TGTGCCAACTCATCGGGACAGGTCAATTCACCCCTCCACTTT.

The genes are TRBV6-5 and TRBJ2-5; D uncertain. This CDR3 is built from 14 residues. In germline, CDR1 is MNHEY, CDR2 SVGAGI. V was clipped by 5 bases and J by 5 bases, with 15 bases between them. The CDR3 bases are TGTGCCAGCAGTAACCGGGCTTCAAGGGAGACCCAGTACTTC. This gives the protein CASSNRASRETQYF.

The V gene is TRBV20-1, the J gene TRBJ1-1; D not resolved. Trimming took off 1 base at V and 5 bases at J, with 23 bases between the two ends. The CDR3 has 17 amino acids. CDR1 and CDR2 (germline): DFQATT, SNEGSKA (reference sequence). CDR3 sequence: CSARGGLKTSEGTEAFF. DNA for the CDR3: TGCAGTGCTAGAGGAGGTCTTAAGACGTCAGAAGGTACTGAAGCTTTCTTT.

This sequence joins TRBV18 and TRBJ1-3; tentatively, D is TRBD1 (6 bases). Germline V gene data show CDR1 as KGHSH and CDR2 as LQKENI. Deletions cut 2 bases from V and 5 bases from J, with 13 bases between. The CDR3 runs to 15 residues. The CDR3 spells CASSPSLDSRNTIYF. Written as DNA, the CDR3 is TGTGCCAGCTCACCATCCCTGGACAGTAGAAACACCATATATTTT.